The rows below give T cell receptor beta chains drawn from one sample of a study of blood T cell repertoires in COVID-19. Sequencing used immunoSEQ multiplex PCR; TCRdb keeps in-frame clones, though not all of them. This sample has around 270,000 clones; around nine tenths occur once, and the top ten carry approximately 9.4%. The sample taken for sequencing was peripheral blood. The receptors stem from a man aged 40-55 years who had recovered from COVID-19. Each CDR3 is given with its conserved first and last residue. The D gene is left open where the match is weak.

CDR3 protein,V gene,D gene,CDR3 length
CASSHPRQTSRATNEKLFF,TRBV14,-,19
CASSLTTNEKLFF,TRBV7-2,-,13
CASSTGTNTGELFF,TRBV7-3,-,14
CASSLSQTNEKLFF,TRBV7-6,-,14
CASSETHTKSEQFF,TRBV6-4,-,14
CASSQEELRIRF,TRBV14,-,12
CASSLDTSGGNEQFF,TRBV11-2,TRBD2,15
CASSPFGQGNQPQHF,TRBV18,-,15
CASSLRGDGRQPQHF,TRBV7-2,-,15
CASSPGAGVNEQYF,TRBV13,TRBD2,14
CASRPPRGRSSYEQYF,TRBV28,-,16
CATSRGGGSLTGELFF,TRBV15,TRBD2,16
CASSVDGYQPQHF,TRBV9,-,13
CASSPQQPQGGNTIYF,TRBV18,-,16
CATALGLAGGPSTDTQYF,TRBV15,TRBD2,18
CSAQRETGEFF,TRBV20-1,TRBD1,11
CASSILAGGFHETQYF,TRBV7-2,TRBD2,16